The source of this T cell receptor (beta chain) is a study of CD8+ T cells in alopecia areata. Extracted RNA was reverse transcribed, and the resulting cDNA served as sequencing template. Profiling relied on immunoSEQ multiplex PCR, and the TCRdb table lists in-frame clones only, not all of them. In the table there are around 99,000 clones, 84% of which are singletons. Regarding treatment: oral pan-JAK inhibitor, 5-10 mg twice daily. The germline V gene has CDR1 LGHNA and CDR2 YSLEER. This CDR3 has 14 residues. With 4 bases clipped from V and 4 bases from J, the junction kept 5 bases outside the gene matches.

This chain links TRBV4-3 with TRBJ2-7, with 9 positions matching TRBD1. This specimen consisted of CD8+ T cells sorted from blood, obtained at week 24, from a patient treated with tofacitinib. The origin of this receptor is a human donor with alopecia areata. As DNA, the CDR3 is TGCGCCAGCAGCCCCGGGACAGGGTCGTACGAGCAGTACTTC. It encodes CASSPGTGSYEQYF.